This T cell receptor (beta chain) was documented in a study of response to subunit inactivated influenza vaccine. One entry per CDR3 protein, called by TCRdb with MiXCR from the RT-PCR reads. The sample lists around 520,000 distinct CDR3 sequences, roughly 25% occurring once. General study findings and limits: Seasonal influenza vaccination, on each occasion, was suggested by the authors to recruit few new T cells.

On this clonotype itself: Its cognate antigen is unknown.

The material was CD4+ T cells sorted from PBMCs, obtained 4 to 6 days after vaccination. The clonotype comes from a man aged 45-60 years who received an inactivated influenza vaccine.

The CDR3 DNA follows: TGCAGCGCCGGTGGGGGGCGGGAGACCCAGTACTTC. Its protein product is CSAGGGRETQYF. The chain links TRBV29-1 to TRBJ2-5; D might be TRBD1 or TRBD2, each matching 6 bases. CDR3 length: 12 amino acids. Germline CDR1 reads SQVTM; CDR2 reads ANQGSEA. V was clipped by 7 bases and J by 5 bases, with 14 bases between them.